This T cell receptor (beta chain) appears in the sequencing data of a study of T cell repertoires in cytomegalovirus infection. Study overall: Public TCR beta signatures marked donors with CMV infection and the matching HLA. Overall study results and limits: Clonotypes of TCR beta that were HLA-C-restricted and CMV-specific dominated the ex vivo response. Adding up the frequency of public TCR beta families identified people who carried CMV plus the relevant HLA.

To note about this clonotype: Its antigen remains unknown.

The CDR3 covers 15 residues. In germline, CDR1 is SGHRS, CDR2 YFSETQ. Losses at the gene ends were 0 bases for V and 4 bases for J; bases not matched to a gene: 5. TCRdb passed the reads through MiXCR, listing each CDR3 protein once. The profile shows approximately 730,000 distinct CDR3 sequences, around 30% of them singletons. This sequence originates from a human donor in good health (CMV status not recorded). Some clones in this sample may be carry-over from other donors' samples. The source was cultured PBMCs, collected from culture after CMV antigen stimulation. The chain recombines TRBV5-1 with TRBJ2-5, with 8 nucleotides matching TRBD2. CDR3 protein: CASSLALLAAETQYF. The DNA of the CDR3 is TGCGCCAGCAGCTTGGCCCTACTAGCGGCAGAGACCCAGTACTTC.